These 29 T cell receptor beta chains originate from one sample sequenced in a study of graft-versus-host responses after intestinal transplantation. Their recognized antigens are unknown. This table comes from immunoSEQ multiplex PCR, and its TCRdb copy is limited to in-frame clones, with some not included. Seen here are some 83,000 clones, 90% to 95% observed once, and the top ten hold approximately 0.1%. The sequencing here drew on unstimulated CD4+ T cells sorted from spleen or lymph node cells, taken before intestinal transplant. The source of these receptors is a human donor who received an intestinal transplant.

V is TRBV9 and J is TRBJ2-3; D may be TRBD1 (5 bases). The germline gives CDR1 SGDLS, CDR2 YYNGEE. The length of the CDR3 is 14 residues. V shed 2 bases and J shed 0 bases, with 7 bases lying between them. CDR3 sequence (DNA): TGTGCCAGCAGCGTTACAGGAAGCACAGATACGCAGTATTTT. Residues: CASSVTGSTDTQYF.

In nucleotides, the CDR3 is TGTGCCAGCAGTGGGGGGGCGGAGACGCAGTATTTT. This encodes CASSGGAETQYF. The chain joins TRBV9 to TRBJ2-3; D possibly corresponds to TRBD2 (7 bases). Trimming stripped 5 bases from V and 9 bases from J, with 13 bases between. The CDR3 length is 12 residues. Germline V gene sequence: CDR1 SGDLS, CDR2 YYNGEE.

The chain joins TRBV30 to TRBJ1-2; D is unresolved. Germline CDR1 and CDR2: GTSNPN and SVGIG (reference sequence). The V end lost 2 bases, the J end lost 1 base, and 11 bases lay between the germline ends. The CDR3 has 14 amino acids. The CDR3: CAWSPTIFNYGYTF. The CDR3 DNA is TGTGCCTGGAGTCCCACAATCTTTAACTATGGCTACACCTTC.

The J gene is TRBJ2-7, the V gene TRBV6-5; D may be TRBD2 (6 bases). The CDR3 consists of 16 residues. Deletions cut 0 bases from V and 3 bases from J, with 15 bases between. Germline lookup yields CDR1 MNHEY and CDR2 SVGAGI. For the CDR3, the DNA is TGTGCCAGCAGTTACTCCAGGAGGGCACAAAGCTACGAGCAGTACTTC. It encodes CASSYSRRAQSYEQYF.

The V call is TRBV30, the J call TRBJ1-1; TRBD1 agrees at 7 bases. Looked up from germline, CDR1 is GTSNPN and CDR2 is SVGIG (reference sequence). The CDR3 has 13 amino acids. Trimming took 5 bases from V and 1 from J; bases not matched to a gene: 4. CDR3 sequence: CAWATGPNTEAFF. CDR3 DNA sequence: TGTGCCTGGGCGACAGGGCCGAACACTGAAGCTTTCTTT.

This sequence joins TRBV27 and TRBJ2-2, with 11 nucleotides matching TRBD1. The CDR3 is 16 residues long. The ends lost 5 bases at V and 3 bases at J; junction bases unmatched: 5. CDR1 and CDR2 from the germline V gene are MNHEY and SMNVEV (reference sequence). The CDR3 coding sequence is TGTGCCAGCAGTCGAGGGGACAGGGGGGACACCGGGGAGCTGTTTTTT. Protein: CASSRGDRGDTGELFF.

The rearrangement uses TRBV4-3 and TRBJ1-2; no clear D gene. In germline, CDR1 is LGHNA, CDR2 YSLEER. The CDR3 runs 14 residues. V shed 3 bases and J shed 3 bases, with 11 bases lying between them. The CDR3 region is CASSHAGQDYGYTF. Written as DNA, the CDR3 is TGCGCCAGCAGCCATGCTGGGCAGGACTATGGCTACACCTTC.

The chain joins TRBV19 to TRBJ1-1; tentative D call: TRBD1 (6 bases). The V gene lost 1 base and the J gene lost 5 bases, with 14 bases spanning the gap. The CDR3 has 15 amino acids. Germline values: CDR1 LNHDA, CDR2 SQIVND (reference sequence). CDR3 residues: CASSIGDTRGTEAFF. The CDR3 region has the DNA TGTGCCAGTAGTATAGGAGACACAAGGGGGACTGAAGCTTTCTTT. The variable domain in full, with the rest retrieved from reference TRBV19 and TRBJ1-1, is DGGITQSPKYLFRKEGQNVTLSCEQNLNHDAMYWYRQDPGQGLRLIYYSQIVNDFQKGDIAEGYSVSREKKESFPLTVTSAQKNPTAFYLCASSIGDTRGTEAFFGQGTRLTVV.

The chain has TRBV2 and TRBJ2-1, with D unresolved. The V end lost 5 bases, the J end lost 8 bases, and 13 bases lay between the germline ends. The CDR3 runs to 13 residues. Germline-derived CDR1 and CDR2 are SNHLY and FYNNEI. CDR3 amino acids: CASSPDPADEQFF. The CDR3 DNA follows: TGTGCCAGCAGTCCGGATCCTGCGGATGAGCAGTTCTTC.

The chain joins TRBV12-5 to TRBJ1-5, with TRBD1 matching over 9 bases. The germline V gene has CDR1 LGHNT and CDR2 FRNRAP. The CDR3 sequence is 15 residues long. V was clipped by 6 bases and J by 6 bases; unmatched bases: 9. The CDR3 DNA is TGTGCTAGTGGCCCGGGACAGGGAGATAGTCAGCCCCAGCATTTT. Protein: CASGPGQGDSQPQHF.

This clone was picked up a small number of times. The chain employs TRBV2 and TRBJ1-1; maybe TRBD1 (6 bases). The CDR3 spans 14 residues. The germline V gene has CDR1 SNHLY and CDR2 FYNNEI. The V gene lost 6 bases and the J gene lost 1 base, with 12 bases spanning the gap. The CDR3 nucleotides read TGTGCCAGCAGCGAACAGGGCCCGAACACTGAAGCTTTCTTT. Its protein is CASSEQGPNTEAFF.

A single count supports this clone. J is TRBJ2-2 and V is TRBV5-1, with TRBD2 matching 8 bases. Germline V gene sequence: CDR1 SGHRS, CDR2 YFSETQ. The CDR3 has 15 residues. The V segment lost 3 bases and the J segment 4 bases; nucleotides outside the gene matches: 5. The CDR3 protein is CASSYGGAGTGELFF. DNA of the CDR3: TGCGCCAGCAGCTACGGGGGGGCCGGCACCGGGGAGCTGTTTTTT.

The V gene is TRBV7-2, the J gene TRBJ1-6; 12 nucleotides agree with TRBD1. The V gene end was trimmed by 3 bases and the J gene end by 9 bases; junction bases not matched to a gene: 6. CDR3 size: 16 residues. The germline V gene encodes CDR1 SGHTA and CDR2 FQGNSA. CDR3 nucleotide sequence: TGTGCCAGCAGCTTTCGGGACAGGGGGCAAGGTTCACCCCTCCACTTT. Translated: CASSFRDRGQGSPLHF.

The chain employs TRBV19 and TRBJ1-1; D gene unclear. V lost 5 bases and J 1 base, leaving 17 bases between the germline ends. Germline V CDR1 and CDR2: LNHDA, SQIVND (reference sequence). This CDR3 comprises 16 residues. CDR3 region: CASSATSTLRNTEAFF. For the CDR3, the DNA is TGTGCCAGTAGTGCTACTTCGACTTTGAGGAACACTGAAGCTTTCTTT.

V gene TRBV13 combines with J gene TRBJ2-7; TRBD2 aligns across 12 bases. The length of the CDR3 is 15 residues. Trimming cost V 4 bases and J 3 bases; bases outside gene matches: 4. CDR1 and CDR2 (germline): PRHDT, FYEKMQ (reference sequence). The DNA of the CDR3 is TGTGCCAGCAGCTCCGGACTAGCGGGGTACTACGAGCAGTACTTC. Translating gives CASSSGLAGYYEQYF.

J is TRBJ2-7 and V is TRBV29-1; TRBD1 is a possible D gene (6 bases). With 6 bases removed from V and 5 bases from J, the gap between germline ends came to 17 bases. This CDR3 is built from 13 residues. CDR1 is SQVTM, CDR2 ANQGSEA, per germline. As DNA, the CDR3 is TGCAGCGTCACGCCGCAGGGGAAAAACGAGCAGTACTTC. Its translation: CSVTPQGKNEQYF.

The J gene is TRBJ2-7, the V gene TRBV30; 8 nucleotides align to TRBD1. Per germline, CDR1 GTSNPN and CDR2 SVGIG (reference sequence). CDR3 length: 11 residues. V dropped 8 bases and J dropped 2; count of bases not matched to a gene: 2. This chain's CDR3 is CAAGQAYEQYF. In DNA, the CDR3 is TGTGCCGCGGGACAGGCCTACGAGCAGTACTTC.

The J gene is TRBJ2-7, the V gene TRBV7-2; TRBD1 is a possible D gene (6 bases). Trimming cost V 5 bases and J 0 bases, with 11 bases left between them. The CDR3 is 14 residues long. From germline, CDR1 is SGHTA and CDR2 FQGNSA. The CDR3 reads CASSPRTVSYEQYF. CDR3 in DNA: TGTGCCAGCAGCCCAAGGACAGTCTCCTACGAGCAGTACTTC. Together with reference TRBV7-2 and TRBJ2-7, the CDR3 gives the full variable domain: GAGVSQSPSNKVTEKGKDVELRCDPISGHTALYWYRQSLGQGLEFLIYFQGNSAPDKSGLPSDRFSAERTGGSVSTLTIQRTQQEDSAVYLCASSPRTVSYEQYFGPGTRLTVT.

V is TRBV19 and J is TRBJ2-7; possible D gene TRBD1, 5 bases. Trimming took off 4 bases at V and 2 bases at J, with 9 bases between the two ends. Looked up from germline, CDR1 is LNHDA and CDR2 is SQIVND (reference sequence). The CDR3 is 13 amino acids. The CDR3 is CASSNAGTYEQYF. The CDR3 nucleotides are TGTGCCAGTAGTAATGCAGGGACCTACGAGCAGTACTTC. The variable domain in full, completed from reference TRBV19 and TRBJ2-7, reads DGGITQSPKYLFRKEGQNVTLSCEQNLNHDAMYWYRQDPGQGLRLIYYSQIVNDFQKGDIAEGYSVSREKKESFPLTVTSAQKNPTAFYLCASSNAGTYEQYFGPGTRLTVT.

This sequence joins TRBV10-3 and TRBJ2-1; D not certain. V gave up 8 bases and J gave up 4 bases, with 6 bases separating them. Germline V CDR1 and CDR2: ENHRY, SYGVKD. CDR3 length: 11 amino acids. The CDR3 reads CAIAIYNEQFF. CDR3 DNA: TGTGCCATCGCGATTTACAATGAGCAGTTCTTC.

The rearrangement joins TRBV29-1 to TRBJ1-1; 7 positions agree with TRBD1. With 0 bases clipped from V and 6 bases from J, the junction kept 10 bases outside the gene matches. The CDR3 is 15 amino acids. Germline V gene sequence: CDR1 SQVTM, CDR2 ANQGSEA. This CDR3 is CSVEDRFGQVAEAFF. For the CDR3, the DNA is TGCAGCGTTGAAGATCGATTCGGACAGGTGGCTGAAGCTTTCTTT.

The CDR3 here is CASSSRDRGFETQYF. The CDR3 nucleotides are TGTGCCAGCAGCTCTAGGGACAGGGGATTCGAGACCCAGTACTTC. The V gene is TRBV7-2, the J gene TRBJ2-5; 10 bases are shared with TRBD1. CDR3 size: 15 residues. From germline, CDR1 is SGHTA and CDR2 FQGNSA. The V and J ends lost 4 bases and 5 bases, in that order; junction bases with no gene match: 7.

This rearrangement joins TRBV5-6 to TRBJ2-4; D gene uncertain. CDR3 length equals 19 residues. The V end was cut by 2 bases, the J end by 1 base, with 22 bases between. Germline CDR1 reads SGHDT; CDR2 reads YYEEEE. CDR3 nucleotides: TGTGCCAGCAGCTTTCTTATGAAGACATCCCCTGAGGCCAAAAACATTCAGTACTTC. This gives the protein CASSFLMKTSPEAKNIQYF.

The genes are TRBV10-3 and TRBJ2-3, with 14 nucleotides matching TRBD2. This CDR3 is built from 17 residues. V was pared by 10 bases and J by 2 bases, with 11 bases of the junction left unmatched. Germline V gene sequence: CDR1 ENHRY, CDR2 SYGVKD. The CDR3: CATGARTSGGNTDTQYF. The CDR3 nucleotides read TGTGCCACCGGTGCCCGGACTAGCGGGGGGAACACAGATACGCAGTATTTT.

A note on this clone: At the DNA level, this CDR3 is encoded by other sequences in the same sample as well. The genes are TRBV4-3 and TRBJ1-2, with 8 bases that match TRBD1. CDR1 is LGHNA and CDR2 is YSLEER in the germline V gene. This CDR3 is 15 amino acids long. V lost 0 bases to trimming and J lost 8 bases; unmatched junction nucleotides: 8. CDR3 DNA: TGCGCCAGCAGCCAAGAGGGGCAGGGGGCTGGGGGCTACACCTTC. Translation gives CASSQEGQGAGGYTF.

The J gene is TRBJ2-5, the V gene TRBV7-9; D is possibly TRBD1 (5 bases). Trimming removed 4 bases at V and 2 bases at J, with 11 bases between. There are 14 residues in the CDR3. Germline values: CDR1 SEHNR, CDR2 FQNEAQ (reference sequence). For the CDR3, the DNA is TGTGCCAGCAGCTCATACAGGAGTCAAGAGACCCAGTACTTC. It codes for CASSSYRSQETQYF. The complete variable domain, with remaining parts taken from reference TRBV7-9 and TRBJ2-5, reads DTGVSQNPRHKITKRGQNVTFRCDPISEHNRLYWYRQTLGQGPEFLTYFQNEAQLEKSRLLSDRFSAERPKGSFSTLEIQRTEQGDSAMYLCASSSYRSQETQYFGPGTRLLVL.

The V and J genes are TRBV5-8 and TRBJ2-7; 10 positions match TRBD1. CDR3 length: 15 amino acids. After removal of 4 bases from V and 6 bases from J, the junction contained 10 bases not matched to a gene. CDR1 and CDR2 (germline): SGHTS, YDEGEE. CDR3 region: CASSLMGTGVAEQYF. In nucleotides, the CDR3 is TGTGCCAGCAGCCTTATGGGGACAGGGGTAGCCGAGCAGTACTTC.

The chain is built from TRBV6-5 and TRBJ1-3, with 9 bases fitting TRBD1. This CDR3 comprises 15 residues. V lost 5 bases and J lost 4; bases outside the gene matches: 6. Germline assignment: CDR1 MNHEY and CDR2 SVGAGI. CDR3: CASSRQGVEGNTIYF. The CDR3 DNA sequence: TGTGCCAGCAGTCGACAGGGGGTTGAGGGAAACACCATATATTTT.

The rearrangement links TRBV6-5 to TRBJ1-4; D is ambiguous. Germline V gene sequence: CDR1 MNHEY, CDR2 SVGAGI. V gave up 7 bases and J gave up 4 bases, with 10 bases separating them. This CDR3 region has 13 residues. Here the CDR3 DNA reads TGTGCCAGCATGGGAGAAGTTAATGAAAAACTGTTTTTT. As protein: CASMGEVNEKLFF.